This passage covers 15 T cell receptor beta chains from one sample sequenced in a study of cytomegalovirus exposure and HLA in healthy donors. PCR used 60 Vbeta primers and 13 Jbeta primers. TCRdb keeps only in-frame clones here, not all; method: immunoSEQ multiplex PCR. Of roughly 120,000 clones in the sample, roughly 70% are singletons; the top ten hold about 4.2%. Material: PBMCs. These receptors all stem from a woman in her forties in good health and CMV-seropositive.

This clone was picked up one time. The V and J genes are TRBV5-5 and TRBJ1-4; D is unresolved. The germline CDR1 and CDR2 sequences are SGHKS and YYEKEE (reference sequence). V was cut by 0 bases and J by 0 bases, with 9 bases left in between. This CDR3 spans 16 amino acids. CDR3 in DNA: TGTGCCAGCAGCTTGGTGTTTCCAGCAACTAATGAAAAACTGTTTTTT. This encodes CASSLVFPATNEKLFF.

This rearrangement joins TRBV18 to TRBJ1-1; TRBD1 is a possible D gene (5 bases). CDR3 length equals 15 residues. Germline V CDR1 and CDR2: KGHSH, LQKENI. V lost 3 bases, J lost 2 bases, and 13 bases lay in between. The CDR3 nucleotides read TGTGCCAGCTCACCGTGGGGCCACTCAAACACTGAAGCTTTCTTT. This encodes CASSPWGHSNTEAFF.

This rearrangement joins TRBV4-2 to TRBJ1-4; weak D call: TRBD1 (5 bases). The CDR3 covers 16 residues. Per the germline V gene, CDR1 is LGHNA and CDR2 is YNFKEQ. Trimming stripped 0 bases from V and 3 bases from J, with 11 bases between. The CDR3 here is CASSQDPAGPNEKLFF. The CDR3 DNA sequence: TGTGCCAGCAGCCAAGATCCGGCAGGGCCTAATGAAAAACTGTTTTTT.

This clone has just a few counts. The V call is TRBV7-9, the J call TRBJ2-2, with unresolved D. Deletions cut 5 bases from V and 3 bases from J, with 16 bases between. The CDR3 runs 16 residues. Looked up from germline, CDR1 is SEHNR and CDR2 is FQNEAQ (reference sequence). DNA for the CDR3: TGTGCCAGCAGCATCCCCCGGTCTCCTTACACCGGGGAGCTGTTTTTT. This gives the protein CASSIPRSPYTGELFF.

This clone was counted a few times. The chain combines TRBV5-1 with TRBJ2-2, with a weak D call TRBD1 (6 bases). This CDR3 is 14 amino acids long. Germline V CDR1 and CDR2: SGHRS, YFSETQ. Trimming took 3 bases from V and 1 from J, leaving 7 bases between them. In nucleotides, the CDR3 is TGCGCCAGCAGCTCGACAGGGAACACCGGGGAGCTGTTTTTT. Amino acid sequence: CASSSTGNTGELFF.

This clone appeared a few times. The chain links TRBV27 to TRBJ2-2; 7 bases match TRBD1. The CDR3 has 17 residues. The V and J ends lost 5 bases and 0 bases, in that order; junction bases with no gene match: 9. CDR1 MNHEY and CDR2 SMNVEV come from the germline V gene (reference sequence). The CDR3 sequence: CASSALYRGPNTGELFF. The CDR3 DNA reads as TGTGCCAGCAGTGCCCTCTACAGGGGCCCGAACACCGGGGAGCTGTTTTTT.

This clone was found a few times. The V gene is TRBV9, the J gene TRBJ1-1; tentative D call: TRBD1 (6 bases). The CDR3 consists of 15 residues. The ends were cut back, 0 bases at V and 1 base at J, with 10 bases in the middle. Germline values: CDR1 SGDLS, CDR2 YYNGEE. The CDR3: CASSVDPGENTEAFF. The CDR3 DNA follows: TGTGCCAGCAGCGTAGACCCAGGGGAGAACACTGAAGCTTTCTTT.

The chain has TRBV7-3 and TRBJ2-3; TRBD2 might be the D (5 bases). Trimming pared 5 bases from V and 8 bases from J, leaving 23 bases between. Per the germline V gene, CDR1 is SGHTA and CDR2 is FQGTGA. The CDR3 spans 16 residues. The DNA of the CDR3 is TGTGCCAGCAGCCCCCAGGCGCTAGCCGGAGGAGGTACGCAGTATTTT. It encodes CASSPQALAGGGTQYF.

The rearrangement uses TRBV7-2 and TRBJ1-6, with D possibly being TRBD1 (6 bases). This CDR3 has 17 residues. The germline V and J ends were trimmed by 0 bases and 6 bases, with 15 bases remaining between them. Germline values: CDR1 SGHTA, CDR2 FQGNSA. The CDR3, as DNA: TGTGCCAGCAGCTTAGCGGGGTTGGGGGCGGGTAATTCACCCCTCCACTTT. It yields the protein CASSLAGLGAGNSPLHF.

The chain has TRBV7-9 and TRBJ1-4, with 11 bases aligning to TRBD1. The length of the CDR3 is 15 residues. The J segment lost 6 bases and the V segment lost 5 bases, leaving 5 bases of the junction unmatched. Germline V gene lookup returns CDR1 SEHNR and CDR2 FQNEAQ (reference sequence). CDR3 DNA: TGTGCCAGCAGCACCCGGGACAGGGGGTATGAAAAACTGTTTTTT. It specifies CASSTRDRGYEKLFF.

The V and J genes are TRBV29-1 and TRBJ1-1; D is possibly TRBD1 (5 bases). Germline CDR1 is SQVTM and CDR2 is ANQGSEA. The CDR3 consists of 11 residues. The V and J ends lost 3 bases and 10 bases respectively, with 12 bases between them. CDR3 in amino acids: CSVDMRGGAFF. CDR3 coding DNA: TGCAGCGTTGATATGCGGGGGGGAGCTTTCTTT.

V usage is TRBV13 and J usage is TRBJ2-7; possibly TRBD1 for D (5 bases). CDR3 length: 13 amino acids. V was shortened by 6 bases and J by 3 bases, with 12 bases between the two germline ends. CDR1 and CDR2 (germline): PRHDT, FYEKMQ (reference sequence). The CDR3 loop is CASSLKGDYEQYF. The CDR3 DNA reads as TGTGCCAGCAGTCTCAAAGGGGACTACGAGCAGTACTTC. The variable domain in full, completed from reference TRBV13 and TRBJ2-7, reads AAGVIQSPRHLIKEKRETATLKCYPIPRHDTVYWYQQGPGQDPQFLISFYEKMQSDKGSIPDRFSAQQFSDYHSELNMSSLELGDSALYFCASSLKGDYEQYFGPGTRLTVT.

This chain's CDR3 is CASSLMSVGGGTDTQYF. CDR3 DNA sequence: TGCGCCAGCAGCTTAATGAGCGTGGGCGGGGGCACAGATACGCAGTATTTT. This rearrangement joins TRBV5-1 to TRBJ2-3; possible D gene TRBD2, 6 bases. Trimming took off 2 bases at V and 1 base at J, with 17 bases between the two ends. This CDR3 has 17 amino acids. Germline CDR1 reads SGHRS; CDR2 reads YFSETQ. The full variable domain, its missing parts supplied by reference TRBV5-1 and TRBJ2-3, is KAGVTQTPRYLIKTRGQQVTLSCSPISGHRSVSWYQQTPGQGLQFLFEYFSETQRNKGNFPGRFSGRQFSNSRSEMNVSTLELGDSALYLCASSLMSVGGGTDTQYFGPGTRLTVL.

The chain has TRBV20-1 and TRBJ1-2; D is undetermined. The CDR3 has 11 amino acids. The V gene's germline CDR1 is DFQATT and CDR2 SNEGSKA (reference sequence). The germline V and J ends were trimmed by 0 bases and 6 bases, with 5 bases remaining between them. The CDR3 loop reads CSAREGNGYTF. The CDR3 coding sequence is TGCAGTGCTAGAGAGGGCAATGGCTACACCTTC.

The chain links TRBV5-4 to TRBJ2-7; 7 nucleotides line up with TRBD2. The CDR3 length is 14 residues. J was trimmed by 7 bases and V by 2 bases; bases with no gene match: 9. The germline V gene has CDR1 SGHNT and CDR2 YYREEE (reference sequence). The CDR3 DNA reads TGTGCCAGCAGCTTCGGGGGAGGGTCCGCGGAGCAGTACTTC. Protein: CASSFGGGSAEQYF.